This T cell receptor (beta chain) appears in the sequencing data of a study of CD8 T cells in ankylosing spondylitis. Findings of the study overall: A subset of motif variants has previously been described in the synovial fluid and blood of reactive arthritis. A TCR beta motif of eight highly homologous variants appeared characteristic of ankylosing spondylitis blood. Peripheral blood held disease-linked clones only at relatively low frequency, and these were CD8+.

Worth noting for this clonotype: No antigen is known for it.

Per the germline V gene, CDR1 is LGHDT and CDR2 is YNNKEL (reference sequence). This CDR3 is built from 15 residues. Losses at the gene ends were 3 bases for V and 6 bases for J; bases not matched to a gene: 5. A quantitative 5'-RACE method, one with molecular barcodes, was used to make TCR beta libraries. Via MiXCR, TCRdb re-called the 5' RACE reads, giving one row per CDR3 protein. The data contain roughly 40,000 distinct CDR3 sequences, about 17% of them singletons. This chain connects TRBV3-1 to TRBJ2-2, with 9 nucleotides matching TRBD2. This TCR derives from a male donor with ankylosing spondylitis or in good health (not recorded which). Sequencing was performed on blood. The CDR3: CASSQREGLPGELFF. Written as DNA, the CDR3 is TGTGCCAGCAGCCAGCGGGAGGGGCTTCCCGGGGAGCTGTTTTTT.